This entry lists 23 T cell receptor beta chains sequenced from one sample in a study of blood T cell repertoires in COVID-19. The table came from immunoSEQ multiplex PCR; TCRdb's copy has only in-frame clones and leaves some out. The sample yields approximately 160,000 clones, 84% seen once. The sequencing sample was made of peripheral blood. The receptors were sampled from a man between 18 and 35 years old with active or convalescent COVID-19.

The chain links TRBV7-2 to TRBJ1-5; no clear D gene. The ends were cut back, 5 bases at V and 0 bases at J, with 11 bases in the middle. The CDR3 has 15 amino acids. Germline V gives CDR1 SGHTA, CDR2 FQGNSA. This CDR3 is CASSDYSNSNQPQHF. The CDR3 DNA reads as TGTGCCAGCAGCGACTACAGCAATAGCAATCAGCCCCAGCATTTT.

The chain links TRBV6-4 to TRBJ2-1; 7 positions agree with TRBD1. Germline V gives CDR1 MRHNA, CDR2 SNTAGT. The CDR3 totals 15 residues. V lost 2 bases and J lost 7; bases outside the gene matches: 8. As DNA, the CDR3 is TGTGCCAGCAGTGACGGGGACAGAGCGGCGAATGAGCAGTTCTTC. Translated, it gives CASSDGDRAANEQFF.

J is TRBJ1-2 and V is TRBV29-1, with TRBD1 as a possible D gene (6 bases). Trimming shortened V by 6 bases and J by 8 bases, and 13 bases separated the two germline ends. The CDR3 extends over 11 amino acids. Per the germline V gene, CDR1 is SQVTM and CDR2 is ANQGSEA. The CDR3 spells CSVVTGWGYTF. CDR3 DNA sequence: TGCAGCGTAGTAACAGGGTGGGGCTACACCTTC.

V usage is TRBV19 and J usage is TRBJ2-2; the match to TRBD2 covers 7 bases. Looked up from germline, CDR1 is LNHDA and CDR2 is SQIVND (reference sequence). The CDR3 is 17 amino acids. Losses at the gene ends were 5 bases for V and 4 bases for J; bases not matched to a gene: 13. For the CDR3, the DNA is TGTGCCAGTAGTCTCGGAGGGGCGGGAGTTTCCACCGGGGAGCTGTTTTTT. This translates into CASSLGGAGVSTGELFF.

The chain links TRBV14 to TRBJ1-1; 9 nucleotides agree with TRBD1. Germline V lookup: CDR1 SGHDN, CDR2 FVKESK. V dropped 5 bases and J dropped 1; count of bases not matched to a gene: 8. This CDR3 is 16 amino acids long. CDR3 protein: CASSFRTGVGNTEAFF. The CDR3 bases are TGTGCCAGCAGCTTCCGGACAGGGGTGGGGAACACTGAAGCTTTCTTT.

This clone was counted only a few times. V gene TRBV29-1 combines with J gene TRBJ2-3; D is undetermined. There are 13 residues in the CDR3. V was cut by 3 bases and J by 1 base, with 8 bases left in between. Germline V gene sequence: CDR1 SQVTM, CDR2 ANQGSEA. CDR3 DNA sequence: TGCAGCGTTGACGGCGCGGGCACAGATACGCAGTATTTT. This encodes CSVDGAGTDTQYF.

The rearrangement uses TRBV21-1 and TRBJ2-7; the listed D gene, TRBD1, was not tested against the DNA. TRBV21-1 is shown as a pseudogene. This CDR3 is built from 13 residues. The CDR3 nucleotides are TGTGCCAGCAAGGGACAGGGGGTGAGCGAGCAGTACTTC. This encodes CASKGQGVSEQYF.

The chain couples TRBV7-9 to TRBJ1-1; D may be TRBD1 (5 bases). Germline V gene data show CDR1 as SEHNR and CDR2 as FQNEAQ (reference sequence). The V gene lost 5 bases and the J gene lost 7 bases, with 17 bases spanning the gap. This CDR3 region has 14 residues. CDR3 nucleotide sequence: TGTGCCAGCAGCCCCACGGACATCAGCTTTGAAGCTTTCTTT. This codes for CASSPTDISFEAFF.

In its sample, this clone was seen once. The chain carries TRBV2 and TRBJ1-2; D is unresolved. CDR1 is SNHLY, CDR2 FYNNEI, per germline. V lost 4 bases, J lost 3 bases, and 9 bases lay in between. The CDR3 is made up of 13 amino acids. Here the CDR3 reads CASSGRGDYGYTF. The CDR3 nucleotides are TGTGCCAGCAGTGGCCGGGGTGACTATGGCTACACCTTC.

The chain recombines TRBV5-8 with TRBJ1-3; TRBD1 agrees at 8 bases. Germline V gene lookup returns CDR1 SGHTS and CDR2 YDEGEE. V was clipped by 4 bases and J by 1 base; unmatched bases: 7. The CDR3 covers 16 residues. In DNA, the CDR3 is TGTGCCAGCAGCGCCGGACAGGGAAGGTCTGGAAACACCATATATTTT. Translated, it gives CASSAGQGRSGNTIYF.

V and J are TRBV6-5 and TRBJ2-7; the D gene is possibly TRBD1 (6 bases). This CDR3 comprises 16 residues. Germline values: CDR1 MNHEY, CDR2 SVGAGI. The V and J ends lost 4 bases and 4 bases respectively, with 20 bases between them. For the CDR3, the DNA is TGTGCCAGCAGTTCCCCCCGAACAGGGTTGATGTACGAGCAGTACTTC. The encoded protein is CASSSPRTGLMYEQYF.

CDR3 nucleotide sequence: TGTGCCAGTAGGGGGTGGGGACAGGGTCTTGAGACCCAGTACTTC. Its translation: CASRGWGQGLETQYF. J is TRBJ2-5 and V is TRBV19; 9 positions agree with TRBD1. With 6 bases clipped from V and 5 bases from J, the junction kept 10 bases outside the gene matches. The CDR3 length is 15 residues. Germline V CDR1 and CDR2: LNHDA, SQIVND (reference sequence).

This chain uses TRBV10-2 with TRBJ2-1; 10 nucleotides align to TRBD2. The CDR3 loop spans 14 amino acids. Germline trimming cut 6 bases from V and 6 bases from J; bases unmatched to any gene: 5. Germline CDR1 WSHSY, CDR2 SAAADI. The CDR3: CASSVSGGPNEQFF. DNA for the CDR3: TGCGCCAGCAGCGTTAGCGGGGGGCCCAATGAGCAGTTCTTC.

This chain connects TRBV18 to TRBJ2-5, with a tentative D call TRBD2 (6 bases). CDR1 is KGHSH and CDR2 is LQKENI in the germline V gene. The germline V and J ends were trimmed by 6 bases and 3 bases, with 14 bases remaining between them. The CDR3 sequence is 14 residues long. DNA for the CDR3: TGTGCCAGCTCGCCGAGCGGGCGTGAAGAGACCCAGTACTTC. Amino acids: CASSPSGREETQYF.

CDR3 in amino acids: CASSEVTGRAGGNQPQHF. The DNA for the CDR3 is TGTGCCAGCAGTGAAGTTACAGGTCGGGCGGGAGGCAATCAGCCCCAGCATTTT. The chain employs TRBV6-1 and TRBJ1-5, with D possibly TRBD1 on 5 matching bases. Trimming took off 1 base at V and 2 bases at J, with 18 bases between the two ends. The germline gives CDR1 MNHNS, CDR2 SASEGT. This CDR3 is 18 amino acids long.

The rearrangement links TRBV18 to TRBJ2-1; 9 bases are a match to TRBD1. CDR1 is KGHSH and CDR2 is LQKENI in the germline V gene. The V and J ends lost 4 bases and 4 bases, in that order; junction bases with no gene match: 11. The CDR3 consists of 17 residues. The chain's CDR3 is CASSLNLGQGRYNEQFF. The CDR3 DNA follows: TGTGCCAGCTCACTCAATTTAGGACAGGGGAGGTACAATGAGCAGTTCTTC.

The chain has TRBV7-9 and TRBJ1-1; D call uncertain. Trimming removed 3 bases from V and 4 bases from J, with 18 bases in between. There are 16 residues in the CDR3. CDR1 and CDR2 (germline): SEHNR, FQNEAQ (reference sequence). In DNA form, the CDR3 reads TGTGCCAGCAGCTTCGACTACTCCATTGTTGGCACTGAAGCTTTCTTT. Encoded protein: CASSFDYSIVGTEAFF.

The V gene is TRBV7-9, the J gene TRBJ1-5; D uncertain. The length of the CDR3 is 16 residues. Trimming stripped 2 bases from V and 0 bases from J, with 11 bases between. CDR1 and CDR2 (germline): SEHNR, FQNEAQ (reference sequence). The CDR3 DNA reads TGTGCCAGCAGCTTAAACGATCGACATAGCAATCAGCCCCAGCATTTT. Amino acids: CASSLNDRHSNQPQHF.

This chain links TRBV7-9 with TRBJ1-1; D is possibly TRBD1 (6 bases). V was clipped by 5 bases and J by 1 base, with 20 bases between them. The CDR3 contains 17 residues. CDR1 is SEHNR and CDR2 is FQNEAQ in the germline V gene (reference sequence). The CDR3 region is CASSDQVGGRGNTEAFF. CDR3 bases: TGTGCCAGCAGCGACCAGGTGGGGGGGCGAGGGAACACTGAAGCTTTCTTT.

This chain links TRBV5-1 with TRBJ2-1, with 10 bases identical to TRBD2. The ends lost 1 base at V and 8 bases at J; junction bases unmatched: 6. Germline lookup yields CDR1 SGHRS and CDR2 YFSETQ. The CDR3 is 15 residues long. The CDR3 protein is CASSLLPSGGYEQFF. CDR3 DNA: TGCGCCAGCAGCTTGTTGCCTAGCGGGGGTTATGAGCAGTTCTTC.

This chain joins TRBV29-1 and TRBJ2-1; the match to TRBD2 covers 11 bases. V lost 4 bases, J lost 6 bases, and 2 bases stayed unmatched. The length of the CDR3 is 13 residues. CDR1 and CDR2 from the germline V gene are SQVTM and ANQGSEA. The CDR3 loop reads CSVAGTSGNEQFF. DNA of the CDR3: TGCAGCGTTGCCGGGACTAGCGGCAATGAGCAGTTCTTC.

The rearrangement uses TRBV6-1 and TRBJ1-4; 8 bases are shared with TRBD1. CDR3 length: 17 amino acids. V lost 3 bases to trimming and J lost 5 bases; unmatched junction nucleotides: 11. The germline V gene encodes CDR1 MNHNS and CDR2 SASEGT. CDR3 nucleotide sequence: TGTGCCAGCAGTGACCGCAGGGGGCCAGCCCCGAATGAAAAACTGTTTTTT. Amino acid sequence: CASSDRRGPAPNEKLFF.

The chain employs TRBV21-1 and TRBJ1-5; TRBD1, the table's D call, was not compared with the DNA. TRBV21-1 represents a pseudogene. The CDR3 is made up of 13 amino acids. The CDR3 sequence: CARVRRGHQPQHF. DNA of the CDR3: TGTGCCAGGGTTCGGAGGGGGCATCAGCCCCAGCATTTT.